This T cell receptor beta chain was found in a study of blood T cell repertoires in COVID-19. Germline V lookup: CDR1 KGHSH, CDR2 LQKENI. The CDR3 is 15 residues long. The ends were cut back, 0 bases at V and 6 bases at J, with 14 bases in the middle. As processed by the authors: Nucleated cell counts were estimated from reference gene primer amplification. Clones were read by immunoSEQ multiplex PCR, and TCRdb kept only the in-frame ones, dropping some. V and J calls and clone size follow that table, whereas D and trimming were derived from the DNA. The data show roughly 120,000 clones, more than 60% seen once.

The clonotype comes from a man aged 45-60 years with acute or convalescent COVID-19. Sequencing was carried out using peripheral blood. The chain recombines TRBV18 with TRBJ1-1; no clear D. CDR3 DNA: TGTGCCAGCTCACCACCGGCAACGCGGTACTCTGAAGCTTTCTTT. Translated, it gives CASSPPATRYSEAFF.